This TCR beta chain was captured by sequencing in a study of cytomegalovirus exposure and HLA in healthy donors. Study conclusions and caveats: The authors listed 150 to 200 TCR beta chains as cytomegalovirus-associated. Some segments of the V type, notably TRBV6-2 and TRBV6-3, were excluded as indistinguishable. It was assumed in the presence/absence analyses that sequencing depth was roughly uniform across donors.

Trimming left V 0 bases short and J 7 bases short, with 5 bases between. The CDR3 runs to 12 residues. From germline, CDR1 is SGHAT and CDR2 FQDESV (reference sequence). Concerning this clone itself: Its specificity is unknown.

13 Jbeta primers and 60 Vbeta primers were used for the PCR. The repertoire was sequenced with immunoSEQ multiplex PCR; TCRdb's copy has only in-frame clones and lacks some. The sample records roughly 120,000 clones, around 86% being singletons. The sequence came from a woman aged 25 to 39 in good health and CMV-seronegative. Material: PBMCs. The chain carries TRBV11-1 and TRBJ2-3; no firm D call. CDR3 nucleotides: TGTGCCAGCAGCTTAGCCGAGAATACGCAGTATTTT. It codes for CASSLAENTQYF.